This T cell receptor (beta chain) stems from a study of blood T cells in healthy people across ages. Donors were systemically healthy Caucasian individuals from Russia aged about 6 to 100 years. Total RNA was isolated from each sample in quantities of at least 5.5 micrograms. With 4 bases removed from V and 7 bases from J, the gap between germline ends came to 18 bases. Germline-derived CDR1 and CDR2 are SGHRS and YFSETQ. The CDR3 covers 15 residues. Then a second PCR, running roughly 7 to 11 cycles, was carried out with a sample-barcoded 5' primer and a J-beta primer mix. Tagging of each cDNA molecule was performed by a template-switch adaptor with 12 random nucleotides. Each CDR3 protein gets one entry after TCRdb re-called the 5' RACE reads with MiXCR. Altogether under 850,000 distinct CDR3 sequences are present, 30% to 45% being singletons, with the ten largest covering 10% to 15%.

Material: blood. The receptor's source is a man between 18 and 35 years old in good health. V gene TRBV5-1 combines with J gene TRBJ2-1; tentatively, D is TRBD2 (6 bases). The CDR3 protein is CASSPGVPLENEQFF. CDR3 DNA: TGCGCCAGCAGCCCGGGGGTCCCTTTGGAAAATGAGCAGTTCTTC.